The 26 T cell receptor beta chains below were found in one sample sequenced in a study of early T cells in non-severe SARS-CoV-2 infection. From the 5' RACE reads, TCRdb called clonotypes with MiXCR, one entry per CDR3 protein. The data show about 55,000 distinct CDR3 sequences, 5% to 7.5% seen once. Source: whole blood, taken at baseline. The source of these receptors is an adult who was a healthcare worker with PCR-confirmed SARS-CoV-2 infection or an uninfected control (not recorded which).

This clonotype has a count of ten or more. The rearrangement uses TRBV12-5 and TRBJ2-1, with D perhaps TRBD1 (6 bases). Germline V CDR1 and CDR2: LGHNT, FRNRAP. This CDR3 spans 16 amino acids. Trimming removed 4 bases from V and 3 bases from J, with 16 bases in between. CDR3 bases: TGTGCTAGTGGTTCGTCTGGACAGCCCTTCTACAATGAGCAGTTCTTC. It translates to CASGSSGQPFYNEQFF.

This clonotype was detected many times. The chain combines TRBV20-1 with TRBJ2-7; either TRBD1 or TRBD2 may supply D (5 bases each). Germline V CDR1 and CDR2: DFQATT, SNEGSKA (reference sequence). The CDR3 length is 16 residues. V shed 3 bases and J shed 7 bases, with 25 bases lying between them. In DNA, the CDR3 is TGCAGTGCTAGTTCGTCGGGGACCGCGGTTAGGCGGGAGCAGTACTTC. Protein sequence: CSASSSGTAVRREQYF.

This clonotype came up many times. V usage is TRBV6-5 and J usage is TRBJ2-1; D call uncertain. Germline loops: CDR1 MNHEY, CDR2 SVGAGI. V was cut by 7 bases and J by 0 bases, with 16 bases left in between. This CDR3 has 16 amino acids. The chain's CDR3 is CASTGVGHNSYNEQFF. The CDR3 coding sequence is TGTGCCAGCACTGGGGTCGGGCACAACTCCTACAATGAGCAGTTCTTC.

This clonotype has just a few counts. The rearrangement links TRBV20-1 to TRBJ2-1; D remains unclear. The V and J ends lost 6 bases and 5 bases respectively, with 5 bases between them. Germline assignment: CDR1 DFQATT and CDR2 SNEGSKA (reference sequence). The CDR3 spans 10 residues. The CDR3 DNA follows: TGCAGTGCCGTGGACAATGAGCAGTTCTTC. It is translated as CSAVDNEQFF.

This clonotype was seen repeatedly, ten times or more. This chain links TRBV6-6 with TRBJ1-4; D is undetermined. Germline values: CDR1 MNHNY, CDR2 SVGAGI (reference sequence). This CDR3 contains 11 residues. V was trimmed by 2 bases and J by 7 bases, leaving 2 bases between them. The CDR3, as DNA: TGTGCCAGCAGTTACCGTGAAAAACTGTTTTTT. It encodes CASSYREKLFF.

This clonotype appeared a few times. The gene calls are TRBV27 and TRBJ2-5; 7 bases are shared with TRBD1. Germline lookup yields CDR1 MNHEY and CDR2 SMNVEV (reference sequence). Trimming removed 0 bases from V and 5 bases from J; junction bases left unmatched: 6. This CDR3 comprises 15 residues. CDR3 loop: CASSLSRDSYETQYF. The CDR3 DNA reads TGTGCCAGCAGTTTATCGAGGGACAGCTACGAGACCCAGTACTTC.

This chain joins TRBV4-3 and TRBJ2-5; either TRBD1 or TRBD2 may supply D (6 bases each). The germline gives CDR1 LGHNA, CDR2 YSLEER. V lost 5 bases and J 6 bases, leaving 13 bases between the germline ends. The CDR3 has 13 residues. CDR3 in amino acids: CASSSGAQKTQYF. CDR3 DNA: TGCGCCAGCAGCTCGGGGGCTCAGAAGACCCAGTACTTC.

This clonotype has more than one count but fewer than ten. The rearrangement uses TRBV3-1 and TRBJ1-4; D unclear. The CDR3 runs 15 residues. Trimming cost V 4 bases and J 0 bases, with 9 bases left between them. CDR1 LGHDT and CDR2 YNNKEL come from the germline V gene (reference sequence). In DNA form, the CDR3 reads TGTGCCAGCAGCCCTAAACAGTCAACTAATGAAAAACTGTTTTTT. Translating it yields CASSPKQSTNEKLFF. Complete variable domain (other parts from reference TRBV3-1 and TRBJ1-4): DTAVSQTPKYLVTQMGNDKSIKCEQNLGHDTMYWYKQDSKKFLKIMFSYNNKELIINETVPNRFSPKSPDKAHLNLHINSLELGDSAVYFCASSPKQSTNEKLFFGSGTQLSVL.

The chain is built from TRBV6-5 and TRBJ2-5; TRBD2 aligns across 13 bases. Germline assignment: CDR1 MNHEY and CDR2 SVGAGI. This CDR3 is built from 16 residues. V lost 5 bases, J lost 5 bases, and 8 bases stayed unmatched. The DNA for the CDR3 is TGTGCCAGCAGTGATACTAGCGGGGGGGCCGGTGAGACCCAGTACTTC. It encodes CASSDTSGGAGETQYF.

The CDR3 reads CASSHRPDSRNEKLFF. DNA for the CDR3: TGTGCCAGCAGCCATCGACCGGACAGCCGTAACGAAAAACTGTTTTTT. The V call is TRBV7-8, the J call TRBJ1-4; possibly TRBD1 for D (6 bases). The CDR3 sequence is 16 residues long. In germline, CDR1 is SGHVS, CDR2 FQNEAQ. The germline V and J ends were trimmed by 5 bases and 8 bases, with 21 bases remaining between them. The full variable domain, its missing parts supplied by reference TRBV7-8 and TRBJ1-4, is GAGVSQSPRYKVAKRGQDVALRCDPISGHVSLFWYQQALGQGPEFLTYFQNEAQLDKSGLPSDRFFAERPEGSVSTLKIQRTQQEDSAVYLCASSHRPDSRNEKLFFGSGTQLSVL.

In this sample, this clonotype turned up many times. This chain uses TRBV7-2 with TRBJ2-7, with 7 positions matching TRBD2. V dropped 1 base and J dropped 2; count of bases not matched to a gene: 2. The V gene's germline CDR1 is SGHTA and CDR2 FQGNSA. This CDR3 spans 14 amino acids. For the CDR3, the DNA is TGTGCCAGCAGCTTAGGACTAGCAACCTACGAGCAGTACTTC. It codes for CASSLGLATYEQYF.

This clonotype was detected ten times or more. The V and J genes are TRBV7-2 and TRBJ2-1; the match to TRBD2 covers 9 bases. Germline assignment: CDR1 SGHTA and CDR2 FQGNSA. V gave up 6 bases and J gave up 6 bases; unmatched junction bases: 9. CDR3 length: 15 residues. CDR3 residues: CASRPPGLATNEQFF. As DNA, the CDR3 is TGTGCCAGCAGGCCCCCGGGACTAGCAACCAATGAGCAGTTCTTC.

This clonotype appeared many times. The gene calls are TRBV28 and TRBJ2-5; perhaps TRBD2 as D (5 bases). Germline CDR1 reads MDHEN; CDR2 reads SYDVKM. Trimming shortened V by 8 bases and J by 6 bases, and 13 bases separated the two germline ends. The CDR3 has 12 residues. The CDR3: CASAPEGKTQYF. The CDR3 coding sequence is TGTGCCAGCGCCCCAGAGGGAAAGACCCAGTACTTC.

This clonotype was observed at least ten times. V is TRBV5-1 and J is TRBJ2-2; no reliable D call. The V end was cut by 2 bases, the J end by 8 bases, with 19 bases between. The CDR3 loop spans 16 amino acids. Per the germline V gene, CDR1 is SGHRS and CDR2 is YFSETQ. CDR3 sequence: CASSFTPLGNSGELFF. Here the CDR3 DNA reads TGCGCCAGCAGCTTTACCCCCTTGGGCAACTCGGGGGAGCTGTTTTTT.

This clonotype showed up many times. The chain employs TRBV28 and TRBJ1-1; 7 bases fit TRBD1. V trimming: 0 bases; J trimming: 5 bases; junction bases outside the gene matches: 18. Looked up from germline, CDR1 is MDHEN and CDR2 is SYDVKM. This CDR3 is built from 19 residues. DNA of the CDR3: TGTGCCAGCAGTTTATGGAGTTTCGGCCAGGGGGTAGGGAGGACTGAAGCTTTCTTT. Translation gives CASSLWSFGQGVGRTEAFF.

This chain connects TRBV12-3 or TRBV12-4 to TRBJ1-2, with D perhaps matching TRBD1 (6 bases). The length of the CDR3 is 15 residues. The ends were cut back, 6 bases at V and 4 bases at J, with 18 bases in the middle. CDR3 in amino acids: CASRKGGQSGYGYTF. CDR3 in DNA: TGTGCCAGCAGGAAAGGTGGACAGAGTGGCTATGGCTACACCTTC.

This clonotype was seen ten or more times. V gene TRBV19 combines with J gene TRBJ2-3, with D possibly matching TRBD2 (5 bases). V lost 7 bases and J 0 bases, leaving 8 bases between the germline ends. In germline, CDR1 is LNHDA, CDR2 SQIVND (reference sequence). This CDR3 has 13 residues. CDR3 sequence: CASIEGSTDTQYF. For the CDR3, the DNA is TGTGCCAGTATTGAGGGAAGCACAGATACGCAGTATTTT.

This clonotype was observed many times. The rearrangement links TRBV11-2 to TRBJ1-2, with D maybe TRBD1 (6 bases). CDR1 is SGHAT, CDR2 FQNNGV, per germline. The ends were cut back, 7 bases at V and 5 bases at J, with 20 bases in the middle. The CDR3 covers 15 residues. CDR3 in DNA: TGTGCCAGCACGATAGCGGGGGCTCCCTATTATGGCTACACCTTC. Protein product: CASTIAGAPYYGYTF.

This clonotype was counted between two and nine times. The chain links TRBV4-2 to TRBJ1-5, with 10 bases aligning to TRBD1. This CDR3 is 14 amino acids long. The V and J ends lost 3 bases and 7 bases, in that order; junction bases with no gene match: 3. Looked up from germline, CDR1 is LGHNA and CDR2 is YNFKEQ. The CDR3 loop reads CASSHRDRGQPQHF. The CDR3 nucleotides read TGTGCCAGCAGCCACCGGGACAGGGGACAGCCCCAGCATTTT.

This clonotype was counted at least ten times. V gene TRBV29-1 combines with J gene TRBJ2-5; D remains ambiguous. Germline CDR1 reads SQVTM; CDR2 reads ANQGSEA. This CDR3 has 12 amino acids. The ends were cut back, 6 bases at V and 2 bases at J, with 10 bases in the middle. As DNA, the CDR3 is TGCAGCGTCCGACCCGGGCAAGAGACCCAGTACTTC. Translation: CSVRPGQETQYF.

This clonotype has a handful of counts. This chain links TRBV12-3 or TRBV12-4 with TRBJ2-5; D gene uncertain. Trimming shortened V by 0 bases and J by 5 bases, and 10 bases separated the two germline ends. This CDR3 spans 14 amino acids. The CDR3 bases are TGTGCCAGCAGTTTAGCGCCGGGTTATGAGACCCAGTACTTC. This encodes CASSLAPGYETQYF.

This clonotype has a count of ten or more. V is TRBV29-1 and J is TRBJ1-1; tentative D call: TRBD1 (6 bases). Per germline, CDR1 SQVTM and CDR2 ANQGSEA. V was clipped by 6 bases and J by 7 bases, with 18 bases between them. The CDR3 is made up of 13 amino acids. The DNA for the CDR3 is TGCAGCGTGGCACAGGGAAGAGGGGGTGAAGCTTTCTTT. Its protein is CSVAQGRGGEAFF.

The chain has TRBV7-2 and TRBJ2-5, with 12 bases aligning to TRBD2. The length of the CDR3 is 17 residues. With V trimmed by 0 bases and J by 1 base, 3 bases remained unmatched. The V gene's germline CDR1 is SGHTA and CDR2 FQGNSA. This CDR3 is CASSLAPSGGAQETQYF. For the CDR3, the DNA is TGTGCCAGCAGCTTAGCGCCTAGCGGGGGGGCCCAAGAGACCCAGTACTTC.

This clonotype has at least ten counts. The rearrangement uses TRBV20-1 and TRBJ2-1, with a weak D call TRBD2 (5 bases). Germline-derived CDR1 and CDR2 are DFQATT and SNEGSKA (reference sequence). There are 11 residues in the CDR3. V dropped 6 bases and J dropped 2 bases, with 5 bases sitting between them. CDR3 DNA sequence: TGCAGTGCGAGGGCCTACAATGAGCAGTTCTTC. Amino acid sequence: CSARAYNEQFF.

This clonotype was counted between two and nine times. The rearrangement links TRBV9 to TRBJ2-1, with no clear D. The germline V gene encodes CDR1 SGDLS and CDR2 YYNGEE. The length of the CDR3 is 15 residues. Trimming shortened V by 4 bases and J by 15 bases, and 26 bases separated the two germline ends. In DNA, the CDR3 is TGTGCCAGCAGCTCTAGTATCGACACCGATGAAAAGCGGTTCTTC. Translation: CASSSSIDTDEKRFF.

This clonotype was seen a handful of times. The chain combines TRBV4-3 with TRBJ2-1; 16 positions agree with TRBD2. The CDR3 runs 17 residues. Germline assignment: CDR1 LGHNA and CDR2 YSLEER. The ends lost 3 bases at V and 5 bases at J; junction bases unmatched: 4. The CDR3 region is CASSQGLAGGFNNEQFF. The CDR3 coding sequence is TGCGCCAGCAGCCAGGGACTAGCGGGGGGGTTTAACAATGAGCAGTTCTTC.